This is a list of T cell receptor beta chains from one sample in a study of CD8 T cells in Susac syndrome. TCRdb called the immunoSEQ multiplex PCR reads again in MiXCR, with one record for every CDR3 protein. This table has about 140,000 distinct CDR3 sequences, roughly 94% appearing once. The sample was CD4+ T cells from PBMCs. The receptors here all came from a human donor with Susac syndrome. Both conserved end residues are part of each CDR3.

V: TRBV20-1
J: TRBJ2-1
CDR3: CSATNRDSDNEQFF

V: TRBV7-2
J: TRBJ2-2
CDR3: CASSRRGGDRTGELFF

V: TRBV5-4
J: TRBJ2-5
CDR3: CASSWTRDETQYF

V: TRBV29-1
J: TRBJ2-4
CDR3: CSARRTSENIQYF

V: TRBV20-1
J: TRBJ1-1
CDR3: CSAREDPTAEAFF

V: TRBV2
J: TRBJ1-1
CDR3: CASSEALGRTANTEAFF

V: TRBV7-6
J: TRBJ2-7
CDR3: CASSYTSGSYEQYF

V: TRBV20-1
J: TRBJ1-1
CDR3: CSAPGTAGTEAFF

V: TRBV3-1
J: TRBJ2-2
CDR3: CASSLHGQGAGGELFF

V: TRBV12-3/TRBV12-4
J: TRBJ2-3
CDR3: CASSPRLAGGHTDTQYF

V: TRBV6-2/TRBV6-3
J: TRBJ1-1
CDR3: CASTKTGNTEAFF

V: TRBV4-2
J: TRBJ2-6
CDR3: CASSQSNSGANVLTF

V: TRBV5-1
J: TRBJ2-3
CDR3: CASSPGASTSTDTQYF

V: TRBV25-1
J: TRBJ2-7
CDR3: CASKRGAGVLYEQYF

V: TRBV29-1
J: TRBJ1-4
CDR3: CSAQRDVNEKLFF